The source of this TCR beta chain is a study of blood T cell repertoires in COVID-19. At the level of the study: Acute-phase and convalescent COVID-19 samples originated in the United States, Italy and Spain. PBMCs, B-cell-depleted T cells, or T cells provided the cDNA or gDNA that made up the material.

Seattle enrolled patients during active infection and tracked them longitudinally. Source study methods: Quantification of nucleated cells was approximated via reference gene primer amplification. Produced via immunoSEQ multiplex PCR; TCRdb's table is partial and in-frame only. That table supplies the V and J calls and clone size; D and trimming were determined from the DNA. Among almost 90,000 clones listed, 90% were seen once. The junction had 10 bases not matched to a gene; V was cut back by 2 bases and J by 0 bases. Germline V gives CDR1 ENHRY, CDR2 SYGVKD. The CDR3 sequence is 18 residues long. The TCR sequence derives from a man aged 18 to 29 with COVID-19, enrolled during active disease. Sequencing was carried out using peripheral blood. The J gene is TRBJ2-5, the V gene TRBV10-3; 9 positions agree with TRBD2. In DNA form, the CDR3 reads TGTGCCATCAGTGAGAGGGGGAACTTAGCGGGAGACCAAGAGACCCAGTACTTC. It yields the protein CAISERGNLAGDQETQYF.